The clone carrying this TCR beta chain has more than one count but fewer than ten. Its specificity is unknown. Unique molecular identifiers (one per individual cDNA molecule) were attached. TCRdb itself ran the 5' RACE reads through MiXCR, one entry per CDR3 protein. Of about 49,000 distinct CDR3 sequences in the sample, over 9.5% were seen once. The sample originates from a study of early T cells in non-severe SARS-CoV-2 infection. CDR3 length equals 13 residues. V lost 1 base and J lost 9, with 9 bases in between. Per the germline V gene, CDR1 is KGHDR and CDR2 is SFDVKD. General study points: VDJdb matching favored anti-spike CD8 responses, missing private and CD4 specificities.

The chain is built from TRBV24-1 and TRBJ2-1, with unresolved D. Sequencing input: whole blood. This TCR was sampled from an adult who was a healthcare worker with PCR-confirmed SARS-CoV-2 infection or an uninfected control (not recorded which). The CDR3 DNA sequence: TGTGCCACCAGTGATTTTGCCCCCGGTGAGCAGTTCTTC. It codes for CATSDFAPGEQFF.